These 13 T cell receptor beta chains were sequenced from one sample in a study of cytomegalovirus exposure and HLA in healthy donors. Primers: 60 Vbeta forward and 13 Jbeta reverse. Here immunoSEQ multiplex PCR was the method, and the copy in TCRdb shows in-frame clones only, minus some. The sample has hundreds of thousands of clones, roughly 73% seen once. Sequenced material: PBMCs. These receptors all come from a boy aged 10-17 years in good health and CMV-seronegative.

This clone was observed a single time. V and J are TRBV7-2 and TRBJ2-5, with 10 bases lining up with TRBD2. The V and J ends lost 1 base and 5 bases, in that order; junction bases with no gene match: 7. CDR3 size: 16 residues. Germline V gene lookup returns CDR1 SGHTA and CDR2 FQGNSA. The CDR3 reads CASSLDPAGGPETQYF. The DNA of the CDR3 is TGTGCCAGCAGCTTAGATCCAGCGGGGGGGCCTGAGACCCAGTACTTC. Variable domain in full (rest from reference TRBV7-2 and TRBJ2-5): GAGVSQSPSNKVTEKGKDVELRCDPISGHTALYWYRQSLGQGLEFLIYFQGNSAPDKSGLPSDRFSAERTGGSVSTLTIQRTQQEDSAVYLCASSLDPAGGPETQYFGPGTRLLVL.

The J gene is TRBJ2-7, the V gene TRBV30; D might be TRBD2 (7 bases). The CDR3 runs 17 residues. Trimming left V 1 base short and J 3 bases short, with 22 bases between. The germline gives CDR1 GTSNPN, CDR2 SVGIG (reference sequence). The CDR3 DNA reads as TGTGCCTGGAGTGGGGGGGGCTACTCAATTTCTCTCTACGAGCAGTACTTC. Amino acid sequence: CAWSGGGYSISLYEQYF.

The chain carries TRBV5-1 and TRBJ2-1, with D unclear. This CDR3 has 15 residues. From germline, CDR1 is SGHRS and CDR2 YFSETQ. The V and J ends lost 0 bases and 0 bases respectively, with 7 bases between them. The CDR3 sequence is CASSLDIGSYNEQFF. The CDR3 nucleotides are TGCGCCAGCAGCTTGGACATTGGCTCCTACAATGAGCAGTTCTTC.

The V gene is TRBV5-1, the J gene TRBJ2-1; D is possibly TRBD2 (6 bases). Germline assignment: CDR1 SGHRS and CDR2 YFSETQ. The ends were cut back, 1 base at V and 5 bases at J, with 13 bases in the middle. CDR3 length: 15 amino acids. For the CDR3, the DNA is TGCGCCAGCAGCTTGACCCGGGACTCAAACAATGAGCAGTTCTTC. Encoded protein: CASSLTRDSNNEQFF.

CDR3 in amino acids: CASSSNKGTGNYGYTF. The CDR3 DNA is TGTGCCAGCAGCTCAAACAAAGGGACAGGGAACTATGGCTACACCTTC. This chain joins TRBV11-2 and TRBJ1-2; TRBD1 matches 9 bases. The CDR3 contains 16 residues. The V gene's germline CDR1 is SGHAT and CDR2 FQNNGV. V shed 4 bases and J 2 bases; nucleotides not matched to a gene: 8. The full variable domain, in which reference TRBV11-2 and TRBJ1-2 provide the parts outside the CDR3, is EAGVAQSPRYKIIEKRQSVAFWCNPISGHATLYWYQQILGQGPKLLIQFQNNGVVDDSQLPKDRFSAERLKGVDSTLKIQPAKLEDSAVYLCASSSNKGTGNYGYTFGSGTRLTVV.

The chain couples TRBV6-5 to TRBJ2-1; TRBD2 agrees at 10 bases. Germline CDR1 and CDR2: MNHEY and SVGAGI. V was clipped by 2 bases and J by 2 bases; unmatched bases: 3. This CDR3 comprises 16 residues. CDR3 coding DNA: TGTGCCAGCAGTTACGGACTAGCGGTCACCTACAATGAGCAGTTCTTC. It codes for CASSYGLAVTYNEQFF.

This sequence joins TRBV25-1 and TRBJ1-1; perhaps TRBD1 as D (5 bases). V was shortened by 6 bases and J by 0 bases, with 11 bases between the two germline ends. This CDR3 region has 14 residues. The germline CDR1 and CDR2 sequences are MGHDK and SYGVNS. CDR3 nucleotide sequence: TGTGCCAGCAGAGGGAGGGGTATGAACACTGAAGCTTTCTTT. Translation gives CASRGRGMNTEAFF.

The gene calls are TRBV2 and TRBJ2-5, with D possibly TRBD1 on 6 matching bases. The V end lost 8 bases, the J end lost 5 bases, and 21 bases lay between the germline ends. Germline values: CDR1 SNHLY, CDR2 FYNNEI. CDR3 length: 15 amino acids. CDR3 sequence (DNA): TGTGCCAGCGAGGGGGATGGGCTACGTGGGGAGACCCAGTACTTC. The encoded protein is CASEGDGLRGETQYF.

This clone was counted once. The V gene is TRBV27, the J gene TRBJ2-5, with TRBD2 matching over 7 bases. Germline CDR1 reads MNHEY; CDR2 reads SMNVEV (reference sequence). J was trimmed by 5 bases and V by 6 bases; bases with no gene match: 6. The CDR3 length is 13 residues. The CDR3 reads CASSILGGETQYF. Written as DNA, the CDR3 is TGTGCCAGCAGCATCTTGGGGGGGGAGACCCAGTACTTC.

In the case of this clone: This CDR3 fails to terminate in the conserved phenylalanine or tryptophan, so it likely reflects a read error. This chain uses TRBV6-6 with TRBJ1-1; D not certain. V lost 2 bases, J lost 2 bases, and 12 bases lay in between. CDR1 and CDR2 (germline): MNHNY, SVGAGI (reference sequence). The CDR3 consists of 15 residues. CDR3 loop: CASSYPGSQNTEAFS. The DNA for the CDR3 is TGTGCCAGCAGTTACCCAGGCAGCCAAAACACTGAAGCTTTCTCT.

The sample holds one count of this clone. V is TRBV6-6 and J is TRBJ2-7; TRBD1 aligns across 9 bases. CDR1 and CDR2 from the germline V gene are MNHNY and SVGAGI (reference sequence). The CDR3 runs 12 residues. J gave up 7 bases and V 6 bases, and 4 bases lay outside the gene matches. CDR3 nucleotide sequence: TGTGCCAGCAGCTTCGGACAGGGGGAGCAGTACTTC. It is translated as CASSFGQGEQYF.

The V call is TRBV29-1, the J call TRBJ2-5; 7 positions agree with TRBD1. CDR1 is SQVTM and CDR2 is ANQGSEA in the germline V gene. This CDR3 is built from 12 residues. Losses at the gene ends were 6 bases for V and 5 bases for J; bases not matched to a gene: 6. In nucleotides, the CDR3 is TGCAGCGTCTTAGGGGGCAGGGAGACCCAGTACTTC. This gives the protein CSVLGGRETQYF. Combining the CDR3 with reference TRBV29-1 and TRBJ2-5 gives the whole variable domain SAVISQKPSRDICQRGTSLTIQCQVDSQVTMMFWYRQQPGQSLTLIATANQGSEATYESGFVIDKFPISRPNLTFSTLTVSNMSPEDSSIYLCSVLGGRETQYFGPGTRLLVL.

CDR3 in DNA: TGTGCCAGCAGTCTGCCGGGACAGGGCTACGAGCAGTACTTC. Translating gives CASSLPGQGYEQYF. J is TRBJ2-7 and V is TRBV27; 9 bases are shared with TRBD1. Trimming removed 5 bases from V and 3 bases from J; junction bases left unmatched: 5. The CDR3 is 14 residues long. The germline V gene encodes CDR1 MNHEY and CDR2 SMNVEV (reference sequence).